This passage covers 2 T cell receptor beta chains from one sample sequenced in a study of tissue T cells after allogeneic stem cell transplantation. Measured with immunoSEQ multiplex PCR; TCRdb has only the in-frame clones, and not every one. This sample carries fewer than 4,500 clones, roughly half of them seen once, and the ten largest clones take over 20%. Time point of the sample: mouse harvest day 14 after allogeneic transplant. Each mouse received 10^7 T-cell-depleted marrow cells plus 10^6 splenic CD5+ T cells by tail vein. The sequencing input was gut tissue. The origin of the receptors is a female BALB/c mouse given C57BL/6 T cells with graft-versus-host disease after an allogeneic hematopoietic cell transplant.

In this sample, this clone turned up a few times. The listed genes are named as in mouse. The read comes to an end 1 residue before the CDR3 does, leaving the germline J gene to fill in the end. The rearrangement uses TRBV4 and TRBJ2-7, with 7 bases identical to TRBD2. CDR1 and CDR2 from the germline V gene are LGHDT and YNNKQL (reference sequence). The CDR3 runs 12 residues. Trimming removed 5 bases from V and 4 bases from J; junction bases left unmatched: 2. The DNA read from the CDR3 is TGTGCCAGCAGCCTCTGGGGGTATGAACAGTAC. The encoded protein is CASSLWGYEQY. The whole CDR3 protein reads CASSLWGYEQYF.

By share, this clone counts as hyperexpanded. The gene names given are mouse names. The CDR3 DNA, read in part, is TGTGCCTGGGGGGGGACCTCATATGAACAGTAC. Translated, it gives CAWGGTSYEQY. The whole CDR3 sequence reads CAWGGTSYEQYF. The chain links TRBV31 to TRBJ2-7; the D gene is possibly TRBD2 (6 bases). The read terminates 1 residue ahead of where the CDR3 ends, so the germline J gene completes it. The CDR3 sequence is 12 residues long. Germline lookup yields CDR1 GKSSPN and CDR2 SITVG. Trimming stripped 5 bases from V and 4 bases from J, with 12 bases between. The complete variable domain, with remaining parts taken from reference TRBV31 and TRBJ2-7, reads AQTIHQWPVAEIKAVGSPLSLGCTIKGKSSPNLYWYWQATGGTLQQLFYSITVGQVESVVQLNLSASRPKDDQFILSTEKLLLSHSGFYLCAWGGTSYEQYFGPGTRLTVL.